One sample yielded the 3 T cell receptor beta chains listed below, sequenced in a study of shared clonotypes between healthy human individuals. Repertoires were generated with immunoSEQ multiplex PCR, while TCRdb's copy carries only in-frame clones and drops some. The sample shows about 1 million clones, 75% of them seen only once. What was sequenced was memory CD4+ T cells sorted from blood. Documented subset: CD45RA-negative fraction. These receptors were collected from a man younger than 30 in good health.

This chain connects TRBV12-2 to TRBJ2-5; TRBD2 was called by the table and not checked on the DNA. TRBV12-2 is recorded as a pseudogene. The CDR3 is 13 residues long. The CDR3: CATPTGRAETQYF. Written as DNA, the CDR3 is TGTGCGACCCCCACCGGGAGGGCCGAGACCCAGTACTTC.

This clone was recorded only once. The chain has TRBV5-4 and TRBJ2-3; D is ambiguous. V was pared by 0 bases and J by 4 bases, with 6 bases between. Germline V gene sequence: CDR1 SGHNT, CDR2 YYREEE (reference sequence). The CDR3 consists of 13 residues. DNA for the CDR3: TGTGCCAGCAGCTTGGCCGCAGCAGATACGCAGTATTTT. This translates into CASSLAAADTQYF.

The chain is built from TRBV7-2 and TRBJ2-3; D is perhaps TRBD2 (5 bases). This CDR3 spans 15 amino acids. From germline, CDR1 is SGHTA and CDR2 FQGNSA. V shed 2 bases and J shed 7 bases, with 16 bases lying between them. For the CDR3, the DNA is TGTGCCAGCAGCTTAACACGGGGTTTGATCAATACGCAGTATTTT. It specifies CASSLTRGLINTQYF.